Listed below are T cell receptor beta chains from one sample, sequenced in a study of T cell responses to AZD1222 COVID-19 vaccine. Sequenced by immunoSEQ multiplex PCR; TCRdb stores in-frame clones only, minus some. The table records about 140,000 clones, just under 95% of them present only once. Sequencing used peripheral blood, obtained on day 0 of AZD1222 vaccination. These TCRs come from an adult in good health. CDR3s include the opening cysteine and the closing phenylalanine or tryptophan. The D gene is left open where the match is weak. The size entry is marked missing in some rows and otherwise reads once, few, many or a size class.

j_gene | d_gene | v_gene | abundance | CDR3nt | CDR3aa
TRBJ2-1 | TRBD2 | TRBV27 | - | TGTGCCAGCAGACTTAGGACTAGCGGGAGCGTTTGGTATGAGCAGTTCTTC | CASRLRTSGSVWYEQFF
TRBJ1-5 | TRBD1 | TRBV7-9 | - | TGTGCCAGCAGCCCCGGACAGGGATATAGCAATCAGCCCCAGCATTTT | CASSPGQGYSNQPQHF
TRBJ1-2 | - | TRBV6-2/TRBV6-3 | - | TGTGCCAGCAGTTTGCTCTTATACGGGACTCTCAAAGGTGGCTACACCTTC | CASSLLLYGTLKGGYTF
TRBJ2-1 | - | TRBV7-9 | - | TGTGCCAGCTCGGGGCTGTTCAATGAGCAGTTCTTC | CASSGLFNEQFF
TRBJ2-1 | - | TRBV6-5 | - | TGTGCCAGCAGTTACTCGAACAATGAGCAGTTCTTC | CASSYSNNEQFF
TRBJ2-2 | - | TRBV20-1 | - | TGCAGTGCTAGTCATAGCACTAGCACCGGGGAGCTGTTTTTT | CSASHSTSTGELFF
TRBJ1-6 | - | TRBV19 | - | TGTGCCAGTAGTATCGGCCAGTATAATTCACCCCTCCACTTT | CASSIGQYNSPLHF
TRBJ1-1 | TRBD1 | TRBV5-6 | - | TGTGCCACAGGACAGGGGGGCGCTGAAGCTTTCTTT | CATGQGGAEAFF
TRBJ1-4 | TRBD1 | TRBV6-1 | - | TGTGCCAGCAGTGACCCCAGGACAGGGAGAGCGGGGTTT | CASSDPRTGRAGF
TRBJ1-2 | TRBD1 | TRBV28 | - | TGTGCCAGCAGTCAGACAGGGGACTATGGCTACACCTTC | CASSQTGDYGYTF
TRBJ1-1 | - | TRBV7-9 | - | TGTGCCAGCAGCTTATGGGAAGGTAGCACTGAAGCTTTCTTT | CASSLWEGSTEAFF
TRBJ1-2 | - | TRBV5-1 | once | TGCGCCAGCAGCTTGGACCCCACCTATGGCTACACCTTC | CASSLDPTYGYTF
TRBJ1-2 | TRBD1 | TRBV3-1/TRBV3-2 | - | TGTGCCAGCAGCCAAGGGGCAGGGGGCGGCTATGGCTACACCTTC | CASSQGAGGGYGYTF
TRBJ2-7 | - | TRBV15 | - | TGTGCCACCAGCACTCTCGCTTTCTACGAGCAGTACTTC | CATSTLAFYEQYF
TRBJ1-1 | - | TRBV21-1 | - | TGTGCCAGCAGACGAAGAAGCAGGGCCTCTAACACTGAAGCTTTCTTT | CASRRRSRASNTEAFF
TRBJ2-1 | TRBD1 | TRBV7-7 | - | TGTGCTAGCAGTCCATATGAGGGACAGGGGACGATCTTC | CASSPYEGQGTIF
TRBJ1-2 | - | TRBV6-5 | - | TGTGCCAGCAGCGAGGACAGCACTAACTATGGCTACACCTTC | CASSEDSTNYGYTF
TRBJ1-1 | - | TRBV11-2 | - | TGTGCCAGCAGCTCCTCTTGGGGGGGCGCGGAAGAAGCTTTCTTT | CASSSSWGGAEEAFF
TRBJ1-6 | TRBD1 | TRBV7-6 | - | TGTGCCAGCAGCCCACGACAGGGCGCCTATAATTCACCCCTCCACTTT | CASSPRQGAYNSPLHF
TRBJ2-7 | - | TRBV6-1 | - | TGTGCCAGCAGTGAATTAAGGGATGGGCAGTACTTC | CASSELRDGQYF
TRBJ1-2 | - | TRBV7-6 | - | TGTGCCAGCAGCTTAGAACAGGTTAACTATGGCTACACCTTC | CASSLEQVNYGYTF
TRBJ2-1 | - | TRBV11-2 | - | TGTGCCAGCAGCTTATCAGGCGATGAGCAGTTCTTC | CASSLSGDEQFF
TRBJ2-2 | - | TRBV5-6 | - | TGTGCCAGCAGCTTCGGGGGCGGCGGGGAGCTGTTTTTT | CASSFGGGGELFF
TRBJ2-1 | - | TRBV11-2 | - | TGTGCCAGCAGTCGACAGTCCAGCTCCTACAATGAGCAGTTCTTC | CASSRQSSSYNEQFF
TRBJ2-6 | - | TRBV6-1 | - | TGTGCCAGCAGTGAAGCTGCCGGGGCCAACGTCCTGACTTTC | CASSEAAGANVLTF
TRBJ1-5 | - | TRBV19 | - | TGTGCCAGTAGTATAGAAGGGGATCAGCCCCAGCATTTT | CASSIEGDQPQHF
TRBJ1-5 | - | TRBV18 | - | TGTGCCAGCTTAGGACAGATAAATCAGCCCCAGCATTTT | CASLGQINQPQHF
TRBJ2-1 | - | TRBV6-1 | - | TGTGCCAGCAGTGATTTCGGGGTATGGAATGAGCAGTTCTTC | CASSDFGVWNEQFF